What follows are 31 T cell receptor beta chains derived from one specimen sequenced in a study of graft-versus-host responses after intestinal transplantation. Assay used: immunoSEQ multiplex PCR; TCRdb lists only in-frame clones, some missing. This sample has about 100,000 clones, with roughly 90% found just once. These TCRs are of unknown antigen specificity. This specimen consisted of unstimulated CD4+ T cells sorted from spleen or lymph node cells, obtained before transplant. The receptors originated from a human donor who was the organ donor for an intestinal transplant.

The rearrangement joins TRBV15 to TRBJ1-4, with 9 bases fitting TRBD1. Per germline, CDR1 LNHNV and CDR2 YYDKDF (reference sequence). V was pared by 1 base and J by 10 bases, with 13 bases of the junction left unmatched. The CDR3 runs to 17 residues. The CDR3 region has the DNA TGTGCCACCAGCAGAGGTCCCTCGACAGGGGGTAGTGGAAAACTGTTTTTT. Protein product: CATSRGPSTGGSGKLFF.

This clone occurred once. The chain couples TRBV7-3 to TRBJ2-3; TRBD2 is a possible D gene (6 bases). V gave up 3 bases and J gave up 4 bases, with 14 bases separating them. The CDR3 covers 15 residues. Germline CDR1 reads SGHTA; CDR2 reads FQGTGA. The CDR3 DNA is TGTGCCAGCAGCTTTAACCCTAGCGTTCCAGATACGCAGTATTTT. It is translated as CASSFNPSVPDTQYF.

This clone was found once. The rearrangement joins TRBV28 to TRBJ1-2, with D perhaps TRBD1 (6 bases). V lost 9 bases and J lost 8, with 19 bases in between. The CDR3 runs to 13 residues. The germline gives CDR1 MDHEN, CDR2 SYDVKM. The CDR3 coding sequence is TGTGCCAGTGAAAGGCACAGGGTCGAGGGCTACACCTTC. This codes for CASERHRVEGYTF.

A single count supports this clone. The V call is TRBV28, the J call TRBJ2-2; perhaps TRBD1 as D (6 bases). The germline V gene has CDR1 MDHEN and CDR2 SYDVKM. CDR3 length equals 14 residues. With 9 bases removed from V and 6 bases from J, the gap between germline ends came to 17 bases. This CDR3 is CASYTAGDAGELFF. CDR3 DNA sequence: TGTGCCAGTTACACGGCAGGGGACGCCGGGGAGCTGTTTTTT.

This sequence joins TRBV19 and TRBJ1-5; no definite D call. CDR1 is LNHDA and CDR2 is SQIVND in the germline V gene (reference sequence). CDR3 size: 16 residues. V was trimmed by 4 bases and J by 0 bases, leaving 13 bases between them. The chain's CDR3 is CASSTRRLDSNQPQHF. DNA for the CDR3: TGTGCCAGTAGTACCCGACGGCTGGATAGCAATCAGCCCCAGCATTTT. Based on the CDR3 plus reference TRBV19 and TRBJ1-5, the full variable domain is DGGITQSPKYLFRKEGQNVTLSCEQNLNHDAMYWYRQDPGQGLRLIYYSQIVNDFQKGDIAEGYSVSREKKESFPLTVTSAQKNPTAFYLCASSTRRLDSNQPQHFGDGTRLSIL.

The chain joins TRBV5-1 to TRBJ2-1; D unclear. The CDR3 contains 15 residues. CDR1 SGHRS and CDR2 YFSETQ come from the germline V gene. The V gene lost 1 base and the J gene lost 0 bases, with 8 bases spanning the gap. In DNA, the CDR3 is TGCGCCAGCAGCTTGAACCTCGGCTCCTACAATGAGCAGTTCTTC. Translating gives CASSLNLGSYNEQFF.

In its sample, this clone was seen once. The rearrangement links TRBV29-1 to TRBJ1-2, with a possible D match to TRBD1 (6 bases). CDR1 is SQVTM, CDR2 ANQGSEA, per germline. This CDR3 is 14 amino acids long. V lost 6 bases to trimming and J lost 4 bases, with 18 bases between them. The CDR3 sequence: CSVATRDTPYGYTF. CDR3 DNA: TGCAGCGTCGCCACCCGGGACACCCCCTATGGCTACACCTTC.

The CDR3: CASSRDRSNEKLFF. The CDR3 region has the DNA TGTGCCAGCAGCCGGGACAGAAGTAATGAAAAACTGTTTTTT. This chain links TRBV5-4 with TRBJ1-4; 7 bases agree with TRBD1. Trimming cost V 4 bases and J 4 bases; bases outside gene matches: 4. Germline values: CDR1 SGHNT, CDR2 YYREEE (reference sequence). The CDR3 sequence is 14 residues long.

The genes are TRBV5-1 and TRBJ2-7, with 9 bases aligning to TRBD1. The length of the CDR3 is 14 residues. Germline-derived CDR1 and CDR2 are SGHRS and YFSETQ. With 4 bases clipped from V and 5 bases from J, the junction kept 7 bases outside the gene matches. For the CDR3, the DNA is TGCGCCAGCAGCCGGGCGGGACAGGGAGACGAGCAGTACTTC. As protein: CASSRAGQGDEQYF.

The gene calls are TRBV7-9 and TRBJ1-4; D is perhaps TRBD1 (6 bases). V gave up 5 bases and J gave up 4 bases, with 17 bases separating them. The germline V gene has CDR1 SEHNR and CDR2 FQNEAQ (reference sequence). This CDR3 contains 16 residues. The CDR3, as DNA: TGTGCCAGCAGCCCATCGTCGGGGGCGAATAATGAAAAACTGTTTTTT. Translating it yields CASSPSSGANNEKLFF.

The chain recombines TRBV30 with TRBJ1-4, with D possibly being TRBD1 (5 bases). The CDR3 runs 12 residues. Between the trimmed V and J ends, which lost 4 bases and 8 bases, there was a span of 11 bases. The germline V gene has CDR1 GTSNPN and CDR2 SVGIG (reference sequence). CDR3 DNA: TGTGCCTGGACCGGGGGAAGGGAAAAACTGTTTTTT. It translates to CAWTGGREKLFF.

The chain recombines TRBV28 with TRBJ2-5, with TRBD1 identical over 7 bases. Germline V CDR1 and CDR2: MDHEN, SYDVKM. V was clipped by 6 bases and J by 1 base; unmatched bases: 14. This CDR3 has 17 amino acids. CDR3 region: CASSPFGNRGVQETQYF. The DNA of the CDR3 is TGTGCCAGCAGCCCATTCGGGAACAGGGGAGTCCAAGAGACCCAGTACTTC.

The V gene is TRBV9, the J gene TRBJ1-6; 12 nucleotides match TRBD1. The CDR3 consists of 18 residues. Germline V CDR1 and CDR2: SGDLS, YYNGEE. The ends lost 4 bases at V and 7 bases at J; junction bases unmatched: 12. Written as DNA, the CDR3 is TGTGCCAGCAGCCCCCACGGGGGGGGGACAGGGGGCAATTCACCCCTCCACTTT. Translated: CASSPHGGGTGGNSPLHF.

As for this clone: The sample holds other DNA sequences that translate to the same CDR3. The chain uses TRBV5-1 and TRBJ1-1; 7 bases agree with TRBD1. Germline V gives CDR1 SGHRS, CDR2 YFSETQ. The length of the CDR3 is 14 residues. Germline trimming cut 3 bases from V and 1 base from J; bases unmatched to any gene: 3. The CDR3 DNA reads TGCGCCAGCAGCTCCAGGGGGGGGAACACTGAAGCTTTCTTT. Its translation: CASSSRGGNTEAFF.

This clone has only one observation. The rearrangement joins TRBV18 to TRBJ1-1, with a tentative D call TRBD1 (6 bases). Germline CDR1 and CDR2: KGHSH and LQKENI. Deletions cut 6 bases from V and 5 bases from J, with 16 bases between. This CDR3 region has 14 residues. CDR3 nucleotide sequence: TGTGCCAGCTCCTCGGGGGCGGCGGGGACTGAAGCTTTCTTT. Translating it yields CASSSGAAGTEAFF.

This clone showed up just a few times. The chain is built from TRBV28 and TRBJ2-7; TRBD2 matches at 9 bases. The CDR3 is made up of 15 amino acids. Germline trimming cut 8 bases from V and 3 bases from J; bases unmatched to any gene: 11. CDR1 is MDHEN, CDR2 SYDVKM, per germline. CDR3 loop: CASHEGPTSGYEQYF. The DNA for the CDR3 is TGTGCCAGCCACGAAGGACCGACTAGCGGCTACGAGCAGTACTTC.

The CDR3 DNA is TGTGCCACCAGCAGAGACCGGACAGGCCCTAGCAATCAGCCCCAGCATTTT. This sequence encodes CATSRDRTGPSNQPQHF. V usage is TRBV15 and J usage is TRBJ1-5; 7 bases agree with TRBD1. V trimming: 0 bases; J trimming: 0 bases; junction bases outside the gene matches: 5. CDR3 length equals 17 residues. Germline V lookup: CDR1 LNHNV, CDR2 YYDKDF (reference sequence).

This chain joins TRBV7-2 and TRBJ2-5, with D maybe TRBD1 (6 bases). This CDR3 comprises 15 residues. Germline V gene data show CDR1 as SGHTA and CDR2 as FQGNSA. V was pared by 7 bases and J by 8 bases, with 23 bases between. CDR3 amino acids: CASTGDTRWFETQYF. CDR3 coding DNA: TGTGCCAGCACCGGGGACACCCGGTGGTTTGAAACCCAGTACTTC. The full variable domain, rest sourced from reference TRBV7-2 and TRBJ2-5, is GAGVSQSPSNKVTEKGKDVELRCDPISGHTALYWYRQSLGQGLEFLIYFQGNSAPDKSGLPSDRFSAERTGGSVSTLTIQRTQQEDSAVYLCASTGDTRWFETQYFGPGTRLLVL.

This clone was found many times. This CDR3 reads CASSSYGTVYGYTF. As DNA, the CDR3 is TGTGCCAGCAGCTCCTATGGGACAGTTTATGGCTACACCTTC. The chain links TRBV7-2 to TRBJ1-2; 7 bases are shared with TRBD1. CDR3 length: 14 amino acids. Unmatched junction bases numbered 7, after V lost 4 bases and J lost 5 bases. Looked up from germline, CDR1 is SGHTA and CDR2 is FQGNSA.

The rearrangement joins TRBV15 to TRBJ1-6; perhaps TRBD1 as D (5 bases). The ends were cut back, 0 bases at V and 5 bases at J, with 5 bases in the middle. Germline V gene sequence: CDR1 LNHNV, CDR2 YYDKDF (reference sequence). The CDR3 spans 14 residues. In DNA form, the CDR3 reads TGTGCCACCAGCAGAGACAGGGATAATTCACCCCTCCACTTT. Translating gives CATSRDRDNSPLHF.

The CDR3 reads CASRETGTVNYGYTF. CDR3 coding DNA: TGTGCCAGCAGGGAGACCGGGACAGTTAACTATGGCTACACCTTC. The chain combines TRBV6-5 with TRBJ1-2; 7 bases map to TRBD1. Germline V gene sequence: CDR1 MNHEY, CDR2 SVGAGI. This CDR3 is built from 15 residues. The V segment lost 6 bases and the J segment 1 base; nucleotides outside the gene matches: 8.

The CDR3 loop is CASNYGREKLFF. CDR3 DNA sequence: TGTGCCAGCAATTATGGTCGCGAAAAACTGTTTTTT. The rearrangement uses TRBV6-1 and TRBJ1-4; D not certain. The V end was cut by 7 bases, the J end by 8 bases, with 11 bases between. The CDR3 runs to 12 residues. Germline CDR1 reads MNHNS; CDR2 reads SASEGT.

The rearrangement uses TRBV30 and TRBJ1-5; D might be TRBD1 (5 bases). Germline V CDR1 and CDR2: GTSNPN, SVGIG (reference sequence). V lost 1 base to trimming and J lost 0 bases, with 16 bases between them. The CDR3 contains 17 residues. The CDR3 region is CAWSDRAGPNSNQPQHF. Written as DNA, the CDR3 is TGTGCCTGGAGTGACCGGGCAGGGCCCAATAGCAATCAGCCCCAGCATTTT.

The rearrangement links TRBV6-5 to TRBJ2-5; TRBD1 aligns across 7 bases. The germline V gene has CDR1 MNHEY and CDR2 SVGAGI. V was clipped by 6 bases and J by 4 bases; unmatched bases: 8. There are 14 residues in the CDR3. The CDR3 here is CASRGGQVVETQYF. The CDR3 nucleotides read TGTGCCAGCAGGGGCGGACAGGTGGTAGAGACCCAGTACTTC.

The chain links TRBV7-9 to TRBJ2-6; D is unclear. The germline V and J ends were trimmed by 1 base and 0 bases, with 10 bases remaining between them. CDR3 length: 17 amino acids. Germline V CDR1 and CDR2: SEHNR, FQNEAQ (reference sequence). The DNA for the CDR3 is TGTGCCAGCAGCTTAGGACACAGCTCCTCTGGGGCCAACGTCCTGACTTTC. Amino acid sequence: CASSLGHSSSGANVLTF.

The rearrangement links TRBV20-1 to TRBJ2-7; the D is unclear. Trimming shortened V by 6 bases and J by 2 bases, and 5 bases separated the two germline ends. The CDR3 has 10 amino acids. CDR1 is DFQATT and CDR2 is SNEGSKA in the germline V gene (reference sequence). This chain's CDR3 is CSAYTYEQYF. As DNA, the CDR3 is TGCAGTGCGTATACCTACGAGCAGTACTTC.

This chain connects TRBV7-2 to TRBJ2-1; 10 nucleotides match TRBD2. After removal of 2 bases from V and 4 bases from J, the junction contained 5 bases not matched to a gene. The CDR3 is 16 amino acids. The germline CDR1 and CDR2 sequences are SGHTA and FQGNSA. The CDR3 bases are TGTGCCAGCAGCTTAATGAGCGGGGGGGATTACAATGAGCAGTTCTTC. Translation gives CASSLMSGGDYNEQFF.

V is TRBV30 and J is TRBJ2-1; D possibly matches TRBD1 or TRBD2 (5 bases each). CDR3 length: 13 amino acids. The germline gives CDR1 GTSNPN, CDR2 SVGIG (reference sequence). In nucleotides, the CDR3 is TGTGCTCTCAGTGGGGGTGGCTACAATGAGCAGTTCTTC. Its translation is CALSGGGYNEQFF.

The V gene is TRBV6-1, the J gene TRBJ1-1, with D possibly matching TRBD1 (5 bases). The CDR3 has 13 amino acids. Between the trimmed V and J ends, which lost 3 bases and 5 bases, there was a span of 10 bases. Germline values: CDR1 MNHNS, CDR2 SASEGT. The CDR3 is CASSDFGGTEAFF. Written as DNA, the CDR3 is TGTGCCAGCAGTGACTTCGGGGGTACTGAAGCTTTCTTT.

The genes are TRBV5-1 and TRBJ1-2; D unresolved. This CDR3 spans 11 amino acids. Looked up from germline, CDR1 is SGHRS and CDR2 is YFSETQ. Trimming took off 3 bases at V and 4 bases at J, with 4 bases between the two ends. The CDR3 nucleotides are TGCGCCAGCAGCTGGGGCTATGGCTACACCTTC. Translation: CASSWGYGYTF.

The CDR3 region has the DNA TGTGCCAGCAGCTTAGAACAGGGCTACGAGCAGTACTTC. Translation gives CASSLEQGYEQYF. This chain links TRBV7-6 with TRBJ2-7; D is possibly TRBD1 (6 bases). Germline CDR1 reads SGHVS; CDR2 reads FNYEAQ. V lost 1 base and J lost 3, with 7 bases in between. This CDR3 is 13 amino acids long.